A selection of T cell receptor beta chains follows, all from one sample in a study of cytomegalovirus exposure and HLA in healthy donors. The protocol was immunoSEQ multiplex PCR, while the TCRdb copy is restricted to in-frame clones and leaves out a portion. The top ten clones hold more than 7.5% of a sample with some 67,000 clones, just under 80% of them seen once. Specimen: PBMCs. The receptors derive from a middle-aged man in good health and CMV-seronegative. Each CDR3 is given without its conserved first and last residue. Each record gives: J gene, CDR3 length, V gene, CDR3 protein.

>TRBJ1-1|12|TRBV19
ASSDPGQGTEAF
>TRBJ2-1|14|TRBV5-4
ASSLKSGGAHNEQF
>TRBJ2-3|11|TRBV7-2
ASSLVAPDTQY
>TRBJ2-1|18|TRBV7-6
ASSLGKRGTTDSSYNEQF
>TRBJ2-5|13|TRBV7-8
ASSLVEGPQETQY
>TRBJ2-2|13|TRBV10-2
ASRRASGTSGELF
>TRBJ1-3|14|TRBV5-5
ASSLNFQNSGNTIY
>TRBJ1-2|15|TRBV6-1
ASSGYGDRGFNYGYT
>TRBJ1-1|9|TRBV2
ASSTGTEAF
>TRBJ2-7|15|TRBV7-2
ASSLLQGQGRTFEQY
>TRBJ2-2|13|TRBV7-9
ASSPSRTPTGELF
>TRBJ2-7|12|TRBV29-1
SVERGTGGGEQY
>TRBJ1-1|11|TRBV28
ASKFRGNTEAF
>TRBJ2-7|16|TRBV5-8
ASSLRWRRGQSSYEQY
>TRBJ2-2|14|TRBV5-1
ASSLMGGVGTGELF
>TRBJ2-1|12|TRBV15
ATSRAQGVAVQF
>TRBJ2-7|11|TRBV27
ASSLGRAYEQY
>TRBJ1-6|12|TRBV28
AGSGNRGGSPLH
>TRBJ2-5|12|TRBV6-4
ASGRRGGRETQY
>TRBJ1-2|13|TRBV9
ASSASMGQFYGYT
>TRBJ2-7|13|TRBV6-5
ASSYRTSGLYEQY
>TRBJ2-1|13|TRBV28
ASSSGGTTYNEQF
>TRBJ1-5|14|TRBV21-1
ASSKARRGINQPQH
>TRBJ2-7|13|TRBV11-2
ASSLPYGSSYEQY
>TRBJ2-2|13|TRBV14
ASSQGQTNTGELF
>TRBJ2-2|16|TRBV7-9
ASSPPFRLAGITGELF
>TRBJ2-2|14|TRBV5-5
ASSPRAGTNTGELF
>TRBJ1-1|13|TRBV5-1
ASSFLLGAITEAF
>TRBJ1-2|14|TRBV5-4
ASSSPDRGRFYGYT
>TRBJ2-7|13|TRBV5-1
ASSWAGTGAYEQY
>TRBJ2-1|12|TRBV6-5
ASSYSGPEDEQF
>TRBJ2-7|13|TRBV28
ASSNSGTGGYEQY
>TRBJ1-1|14|TRBV7-6
ASSVLPTGGNTEAF
>TRBJ1-2|10|TRBV6-5
ASTEGVSGYT
>TRBJ2-1|13|TRBV5-1
ASSLDANGYNEQF
>TRBJ2-7|12|TRBV6-1
ASRTIGGSYEQY